This T cell receptor (beta chain) was profiled in a study of T-cell reconstitution after alpha-beta-depleted transplantation in children. Preparation of the TCRbeta library was carried out with unique molecular identifiers. TCRdb independently ran MiXCR on the PCR reads; one entry per CDR3 protein. The sample lists about 480,000 distinct CDR3 sequences, under 15% seen once, with about 5.4% in the top ten. This clonotype was detected many times. The receptor comes from a human donor who donated a stem cell graft to a child with combined immunodeficiency. This sample comprised PBMCs from the stem cell graft donor, obtained from the stem cell graft.

CDR3 sequence: CASSLVASGNTIYF. CDR3 DNA sequence: TGTGCCAGCAGTTTAGTGGCAAGTGGAAACACCATATATTTT. The V gene is TRBV12-3 or TRBV12-4, the J gene TRBJ1-3; D unresolved. The germline V and J ends were trimmed by 1 base and 3 bases, with 7 bases remaining between them. This CDR3 has 14 amino acids.